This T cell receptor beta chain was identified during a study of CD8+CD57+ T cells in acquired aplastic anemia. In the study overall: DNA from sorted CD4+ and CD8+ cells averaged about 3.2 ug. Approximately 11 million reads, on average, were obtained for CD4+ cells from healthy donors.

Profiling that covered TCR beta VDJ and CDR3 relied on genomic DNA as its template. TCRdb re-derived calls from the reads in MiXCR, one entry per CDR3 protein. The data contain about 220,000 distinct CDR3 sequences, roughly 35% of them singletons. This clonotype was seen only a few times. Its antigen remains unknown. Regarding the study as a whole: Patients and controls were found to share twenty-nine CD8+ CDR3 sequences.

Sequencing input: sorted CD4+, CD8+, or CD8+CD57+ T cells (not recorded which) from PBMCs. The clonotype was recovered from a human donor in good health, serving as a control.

CDR3 loop: CSAGDRVKQPQHF. CDR3 nucleotides: TGCAGCGCGGGGGACAGGGTAAAACAGCCCCAGCATTTT. The J gene is TRBJ1-5, the V gene TRBV29-1, with TRBD1 identical over 9 bases. The CDR3 length is 13 residues. V lost 7 bases, J lost 7 bases, and 8 bases stayed unmatched. The germline gives CDR1 SQVTM, CDR2 ANQGSEA.